This T cell receptor beta chain was documented in a study of T cells in Graves' hyperthyroidism and ophthalmopathy (dated by TCRdb to about 2019). Describing the broader study: Peripheral blood samples were taken at the time of initial diagnosis, prior to any treatment. To identify distinguishing TCR V-J signatures, a discovery cohort of 100 or so patients was used, comprising 40 to 45 with Graves' ophthalmopathy and about 59 with stable Graves' hyperthyroidism. Prospective prediction of ophthalmopathy was tested in an independent validation cohort of approximately 19 hyperthyroidism patients and 17 patients who later progressed to ophthalmopathy. The 90 to 100 discovery patients were randomly divided into training and test sets at a 7:3 ratio. The study also compared thyroid tissue and blood T-cell repertoires from roughly 6 Graves' hyperthyroidism patients. After blood sampling, hyperthyroidism patients were treated with methimazole at a starting dose of 30 mg daily, and ophthalmopathy patients were treated with high-dose intravenous methylprednisolone. According to the paper, TCR Vbeta CDR3 sequencing was carried out on 135 peripheral blood samples, which came from under 50 ophthalmopathy, around 74 hyperthyroidism and roughly 17 progressor patients.

The full study reports these points: Most expanded thyroid clonotypes (frequency above 0.001) were also detected in blood, a finding suggesting that blood repertoires may reflect thyroid immune responses. In validation, the model predicted progression to ophthalmopathy a median of approximately 6.6 months before onset, with approximately 71% sensitivity and nearly 75% specificity. Ophthalmopathy was separated from stable hyperthyroidism by a 13 V-J signature model, with about 86% sensitivity and about 81% specificity obtained in cross-validation and 80%/75% obtained in testing. Sample size was not statistically predetermined, and investigators were not blinded to group allocation.

V is cut by 7 bases and J by 0 bases, and the space between the germline ends is 7 bases. Spanning cysteine to phenylalanine, the CDR3 consists of 14 amino acids. CDR3 DNA is the only sequence kept; it has 42 bases, read in frame from the first base. In the germline V gene (reference sequence), CDR1 corresponds to LNHDA and CDR2 to SQIVND. The TCR beta CDR3 regions were amplified from the RNA transcripts. The TCR CDR3 was subjected to a first round of RT-PCR using the HTBI primer set and the Qiagen OneStep RT-PCR kit. A second multiplex PCR round built the libraries, followed by size selection and purification. Paired-end sequencing of the libraries was performed with 100 bp reads on an Illumina HiSeq2000. As for the authors' bioinformatics: SOAPnuke was used to process the raw data, with reads discarded if the reads contained adapters or uncalled bases, had a mean Phred below 15, or lacked an exact constant-primer or identifier match. High-quality paired reads were merged using COPE v1.2.5, and each unique nucleotide sequence was defined as a clonotype. MiTCR v1.1 was used to align the clonotypes against IMGT TRBV, TRBD and TRBJ reference segments. Analysis was restricted to V-J combinations with a frequency above 0.0001, which covered roughly 99% of repertoires. A TCS score was defined as the ratio between F50 (clonal expansion) and ExV (chaos), using BLOSUM62-based TCRdist between CDR3 peptides within each V-J. Welch's t-statistics and random forest reduced roughly 530 V-J features to under 15, which were used in a naive Bayes classifier (R e1071). TCRdb took the public reads, trimmed them with fastp at Q25, ran MiXCR for clone calling and kept in-frame beta chains. Every distinct CDR3 protein forms one entry, paired with its most common genes and DNA. TCRdb's processing, not the study's, gives the V and J calls here. The sample profile shows about 560,000 distinct CDR3 sequences; around 17% of them were found once. More than 15% of the sample rests with the top ten.

Graves' hyperthyroidism was defined as stable when no progression to ophthalmopathy occurred over 18 months of follow-up. Hyperthyroidism patients were newly diagnosed, with disease duration under 2 months, and aged 18 to 65 years. Patients with uncontrolled infections, other autoimmune diseases, pregnancy or lactation were excluded. Diagnoses relied on clinical symptoms, serum thyroxine and TRAb, thyroid ultrasound and orbital computed tomography. Ficoll-Paque density gradient centrifugation was used to isolate PBMCs from around 10 ml of fresh peripheral blood. Total RNA was extracted with Trizol reagent, and quality was checked on an Agilent 2100 Bioanalyzer. This clonotype was detected only once. This clone's antigen is unknown. No per-base quality is available; no much larger clone lies one base away. A single read makes a weak case.

The source material was blood. The chain is assembled from TRBV19 and TRBJ2-6, with the D gene too uncertain to name. This clonotype originated in a woman between 18 and 29 years old with Graves' hyperthyroidism. The DNA sequence follows: TGTGCCAGTAAAGTGGGCTCTGGGGCCAACGTCCTGACTTTC. Its amino acids are CASKVGSGANVLTF.